Below, 5 T cell receptor beta chains from the same sample are listed, as sequenced in a study of cytomegalovirus exposure and HLA in healthy donors. A multiplex PCR was run with 60 Vbeta primers and 13 Jbeta primers. Libraries were prepared by immunoSEQ multiplex PCR; TCRdb keeps only in-frame clonotypes and omits some of them. The sample lists about 140,000 clones, around 80% occurring once. The material sequenced was PBMCs. All receptors come from a young man in good health and CMV-seronegative.

The genes are TRBV19 and TRBJ2-7; D is unresolved. CDR1 is LNHDA, CDR2 SQIVND, per germline (reference sequence). The CDR3 loop spans 14 amino acids. Trimming removed 6 bases at V and 0 bases at J, with 12 bases between. CDR3 protein: CASRTVSSSYEQYF. CDR3 nucleotide sequence: TGTGCCAGTAGAACCGTTAGTAGCTCCTACGAGCAGTACTTC.

CDR3 in DNA: TGTGCCAGCAGTTTAGGGACAGGGCACACAGATACGCAGTATTTT. The encoded protein is CASSLGTGHTDTQYF. This chain connects TRBV27 to TRBJ2-3; TRBD1 matches 9 bases. Germline assignment: CDR1 MNHEY and CDR2 SMNVEV (reference sequence). With V trimmed by 2 bases and J by 2 bases, 2 bases remained unmatched. The CDR3 sequence is 15 residues long.

This clone appeared a single time. At one end, the junction sequence differs from germline, possibly due to a read error. The V call is TRBV4-1, the J call TRBJ1-5; maybe TRBD1 (6 bases). The CDR3 is made up of 15 amino acids. CDR1 and CDR2 (germline): MGHRA, YSYEKL. Here the CDR3 DNA reads TGCGCCAGCAGCCAAGAGGGCACAGGGCCGGGGCCCCAGAATTTT. Its translation: CASSQEGTGPGPQNF.

The rearrangement uses TRBV6-1 and TRBJ2-6; D gene unclear. The CDR3 totals 13 residues. V dropped 10 bases and J dropped 0 bases, with 7 bases sitting between them. Germline V CDR1 and CDR2: MNHNS, SASEGT. CDR3 DNA: TGTGCCACCCTAAGCTCTGGGGCCAACGTCCTGACTTTC. This encodes CATLSSGANVLTF.

The rearrangement uses TRBV5-1 and TRBJ2-5; 9 bases agree with TRBD2. CDR1 and CDR2 (germline): SGHRS, YFSETQ. The CDR3 extends over 16 amino acids. Trimming at V came to 2 bases and at J to 3 bases, leaving 8 bases not matched to a gene. The CDR3 is CASSLGQASGEETQYF. CDR3 DNA: TGCGCCAGCAGCTTAGGGCAGGCTAGCGGGGAAGAGACCCAGTACTTC.